Below, 17 T cell receptor beta chains from the same sample are listed, as sequenced in a study of monozygotic twins with inflammatory bowel disease. TCRdb re-analyzed the 5' RACE reads; it lists each CDR3 protein once, without DNA. The sample table includes around 450,000 distinct CDR3 sequences. Specimen: blood. The receptors come from a human donor with ulcerative colitis or Crohn's disease, or a healthy co-twin of an affected twin (not recorded which).

This rearrangement joins TRBV6-1 to TRBJ2-1. Germline values: CDR1 MNHNS, CDR2 SASEGT. The CDR3 spans 11 residues. CDR3 loop: CASSEFRRPLF.

This chain connects TRBV7-3 to TRBJ2-2; TCRdb reports TRBD2, a call that lacks DNA to check it against. This CDR3 spans 16 amino acids. From germline, CDR1 is SGHTA and CDR2 FQGTGA. The CDR3 protein is CASSLSLDYYTGELFF.

This chain joins TRBV20-1 and TRBJ2-1; TCRdb names TRBD2, which stays unverified in the absence of DNA. The CDR3 is made up of 14 amino acids. Looked up from germline, CDR1 is DFQATT and CDR2 is SNEGSKA (reference sequence). The chain's CDR3 is CSAPREGRANEQSF.

The chain combines TRBV20-1 with TRBJ2-1; TCRdb indicates TRBD2, and absent DNA this call remains unverified. Germline CDR1 reads DFQATT; CDR2 reads SNEGSKA (reference sequence). This CDR3 has 19 residues. CDR3 region: CSARDISRFGSGLIGEQFF.

The chain employs TRBV5-1 and TRBJ2-1; no DNA is available, so the TRBD2 call from TCRdb remains unchecked. Germline lookup yields CDR1 SGHRS and CDR2 YFSETQ. The CDR3 covers 17 residues. The CDR3 here is CASRYSTSGRKDNEQFF.

The V gene is TRBV7-9, the J gene TRBJ2-1; TCRdb selects TRBD1, and the lack of DNA leaves this call unchecked. The CDR3 contains 13 residues. Germline CDR1 SEHNR, CDR2 FQNEAQ (reference sequence). The CDR3: CASSPQGDNEQFF.

The CDR3 region is CASTSAGGPGEQFF. The rearrangement uses TRBV12-3 or TRBV12-4 and TRBJ2-1; TCRdb names TRBD2, which stays unverified in the absence of DNA. This CDR3 spans 14 amino acids.

The chain links TRBV5-1 to TRBJ1-1. Germline CDR1 reads SGHRS; CDR2 reads YFSETQ. This CDR3 spans 13 amino acids. The CDR3 reads CASSFKEGGGAFF.

The chain combines TRBV7-3 with TRBJ1-1; TCRdb's D gene call, TRBD1, goes unchecked for lack of DNA. The CDR3 is 15 residues long. Germline V CDR1 and CDR2: SGHTA, FQGTGA. The CDR3 is CASRAPGQLNTEAFF.

The V gene is TRBV20-1, the J gene TRBJ2-3; TCRdb's D call of TRBD2 is untestable without DNA. The CDR3 is 14 amino acids. CDR1 DFQATT and CDR2 SNEGSKA come from the germline V gene (reference sequence). The CDR3 is CSANAGGRTDTQYF.

J is TRBJ2-2 and V is TRBV5-1. This CDR3 has 15 residues. CDR1 is SGHRS, CDR2 YFSETQ, per germline. CDR3 in amino acids: CASSLLYYNTGELFF.

The gene calls are TRBV7-9 and TRBJ2-1; TCRdb names TRBD2, which stays unverified in the absence of DNA. Per germline, CDR1 SEHNR and CDR2 FQNEAQ (reference sequence). This CDR3 spans 14 amino acids. The CDR3 sequence is CASSRTSGSYEQFF. The full variable domain, with the rest looked up from reference TRBV7-9 and TRBJ2-1, is DTGVSQNPRHKITKRGQNVTFRCDPISEHNRLYWYRQTLGQGPEFLTYFQNEAQLEKSRLLSDRFSAERPKGSFSTLEIQRTEQGDSAMYLCASSRTSGSYEQFFGPGTRLTVL.

The J gene is TRBJ2-1, the V gene TRBV29-1; TCRdb gives TRBD1 as the D gene, but with no DNA this cannot be confirmed. Germline CDR1 SQVTM, CDR2 ANQGSEA. The CDR3 spans 15 residues. The CDR3 region is CSVPSVQDLSYEQFF.

This chain joins TRBV6-1 and TRBJ2-1; TCRdb names TRBD2, which stays unverified in the absence of DNA. The CDR3 loop spans 15 amino acids. Germline V gene data show CDR1 as MNHNS and CDR2 as SASEGT. This CDR3 is CASSISGSSYNEQFF.

CDR3 in amino acids: CASSLMGQVESGNGYTF. The J gene is TRBJ1-2, the V gene TRBV5-1; the TCRdb call, TRBD1, lacks DNA for checking. Germline V lookup: CDR1 SGHRS, CDR2 YFSETQ. The CDR3 spans 17 residues.

The chain joins TRBV28 to TRBJ1-2; TCRdb selects TRBD1, and the lack of DNA leaves this call unchecked. CDR3 size: 14 residues. Germline CDR1 is MDHEN and CDR2 is SYDVKM. This chain's CDR3 is CASRMGQANYGYTF.

This CDR3 reads CASSAESSGRAYNEQFF. V gene TRBV6-4 combines with J gene TRBJ2-1; TCRdb's D gene call, TRBD2, goes unchecked for lack of DNA. Germline V gene lookup returns CDR1 MRHNA and CDR2 SNTAGT. The CDR3 totals 17 residues.